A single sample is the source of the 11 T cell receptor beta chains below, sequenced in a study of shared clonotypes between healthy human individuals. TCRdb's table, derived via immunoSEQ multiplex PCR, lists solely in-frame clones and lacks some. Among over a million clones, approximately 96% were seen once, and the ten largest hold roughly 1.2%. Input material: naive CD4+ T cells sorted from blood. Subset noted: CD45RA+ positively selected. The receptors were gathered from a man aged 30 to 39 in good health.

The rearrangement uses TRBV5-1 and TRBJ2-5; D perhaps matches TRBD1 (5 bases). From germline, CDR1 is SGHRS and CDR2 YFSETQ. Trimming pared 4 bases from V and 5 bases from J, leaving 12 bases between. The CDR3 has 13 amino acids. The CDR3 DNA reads TGCGCCAGCAGCGAAGACAGCCGGGAGACCCAGTACTTC. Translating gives CASSEDSRETQYF.

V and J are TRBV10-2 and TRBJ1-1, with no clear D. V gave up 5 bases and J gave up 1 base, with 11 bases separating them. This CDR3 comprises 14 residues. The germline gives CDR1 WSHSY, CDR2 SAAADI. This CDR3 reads CASSWRNRNTEAFF. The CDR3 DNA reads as TGCGCCAGCAGTTGGCGCAACCGGAACACTGAAGCTTTCTTT.

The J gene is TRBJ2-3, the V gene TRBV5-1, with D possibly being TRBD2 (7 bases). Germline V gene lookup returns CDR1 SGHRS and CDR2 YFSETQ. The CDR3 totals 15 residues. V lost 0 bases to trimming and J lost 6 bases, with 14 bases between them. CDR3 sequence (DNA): TGCGCCAGCAGCTTGGAGGGGGGGCGTCAGGATACGCAGTATTTT. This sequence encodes CASSLEGGRQDTQYF.

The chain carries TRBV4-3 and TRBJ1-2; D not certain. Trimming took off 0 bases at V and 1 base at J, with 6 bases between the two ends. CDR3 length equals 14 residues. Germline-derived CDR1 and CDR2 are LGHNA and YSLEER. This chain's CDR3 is CASSQDQINYGYTF. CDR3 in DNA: TGCGCCAGCAGCCAAGATCAGATTAACTATGGCTACACCTTC.

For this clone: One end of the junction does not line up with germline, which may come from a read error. CDR3 bases: TGTGCCAGCAGCTTGGGCAGGGGCTCTAATCAACCCCAGCATTTT. It is translated as CASSLGRGSNQPQHF. This chain connects TRBV7-8 to TRBJ1-5, with D tentatively TRBD1 (6 bases). The CDR3 spans 15 residues. The germline V gene has CDR1 SGHVS and CDR2 FQNEAQ.

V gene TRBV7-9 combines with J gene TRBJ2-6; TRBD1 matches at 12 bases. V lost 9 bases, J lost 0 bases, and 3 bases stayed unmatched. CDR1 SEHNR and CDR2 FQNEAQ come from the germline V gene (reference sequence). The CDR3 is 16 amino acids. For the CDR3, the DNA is TGTGCCAGGGGGGACAGGGGGCTCTCTGGGGCCAACGTCCTGACTTTC. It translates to CARGDRGLSGANVLTF.

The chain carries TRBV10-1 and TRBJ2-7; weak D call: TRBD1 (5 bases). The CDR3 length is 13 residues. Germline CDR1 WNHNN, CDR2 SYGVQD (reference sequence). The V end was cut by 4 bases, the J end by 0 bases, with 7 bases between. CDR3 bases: TGCGCCAGCAGTGCTGACAGCTCCTACGAGCAGTACTTC. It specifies CASSADSSYEQYF.

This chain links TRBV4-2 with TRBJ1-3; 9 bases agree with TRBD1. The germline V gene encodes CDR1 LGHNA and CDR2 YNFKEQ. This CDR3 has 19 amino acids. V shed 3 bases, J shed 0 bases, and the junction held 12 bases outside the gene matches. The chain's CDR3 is CASSQESGTGPFSGNTIYF. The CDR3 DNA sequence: TGTGCCAGCAGCCAGGAGTCCGGGACAGGGCCTTTCTCTGGAAACACCATATATTTT.

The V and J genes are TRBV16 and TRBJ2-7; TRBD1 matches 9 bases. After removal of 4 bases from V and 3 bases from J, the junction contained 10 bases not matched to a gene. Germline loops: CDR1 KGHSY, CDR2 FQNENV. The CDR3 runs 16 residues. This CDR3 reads CASSPNRDRVHYEQYF. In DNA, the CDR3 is TGTGCCAGCAGCCCAAACCGGGACAGGGTACACTACGAGCAGTACTTC.

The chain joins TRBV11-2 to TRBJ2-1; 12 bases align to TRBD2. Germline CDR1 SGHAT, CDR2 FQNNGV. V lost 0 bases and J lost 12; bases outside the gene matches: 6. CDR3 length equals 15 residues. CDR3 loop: CASSLEAGLAGSQFF. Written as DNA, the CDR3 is TGTGCCAGCAGCTTAGAAGCGGGACTAGCGGGTTCGCAGTTCTTC. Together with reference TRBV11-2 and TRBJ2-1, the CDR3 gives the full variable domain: EAGVAQSPRYKIIEKRQSVAFWCNPISGHATLYWYQQILGQGPKLLIQFQNNGVVDDSQLPKDRFSAERLKGVDSTLKIQPAKLEDSAVYLCASSLEAGLAGSQFFGPGTRLTVL.

In DNA, the CDR3 is TGTGCCACGTCAGTAGGGGGACAAGCTAACTATGGCTACACCTTC. Its protein is CATSVGGQANYGYTF. This chain joins TRBV28 and TRBJ1-2; a possible D gene is TRBD1 (6 bases). The CDR3 loop spans 15 amino acids. V was pared by 10 bases and J by 0 bases, with 18 bases between. The germline V gene encodes CDR1 MDHEN and CDR2 SYDVKM.